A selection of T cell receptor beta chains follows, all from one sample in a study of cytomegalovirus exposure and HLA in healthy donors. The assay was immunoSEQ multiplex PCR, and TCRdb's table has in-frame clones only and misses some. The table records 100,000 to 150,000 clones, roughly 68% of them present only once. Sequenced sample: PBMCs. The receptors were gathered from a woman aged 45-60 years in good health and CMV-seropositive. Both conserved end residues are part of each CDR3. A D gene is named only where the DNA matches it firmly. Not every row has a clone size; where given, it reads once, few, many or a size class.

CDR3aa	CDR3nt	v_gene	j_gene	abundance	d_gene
CASSFIGANEQFF	TGTGCCAGCAGCTTCATTGGGGCCAATGAGCAGTTCTTC	TRBV11-2	TRBJ2-1	NA	NA
CASSQLDTQYF	TGTGCCAGTAGCCAGTTAGATACGCAGTATTTT	TRBV19	TRBJ2-3	many	NA
CAWRDRYSNQPQHF	TGTGCCTGGAGGGACAGGTATAGCAATCAGCCCCAGCATTTT	TRBV30	TRBJ1-5	NA	TRBD1
CASSPRDRLAYEQYF	TGTGCCAGCAGCCCCCGGGACAGGTTAGCCTACGAGCAGTACTTC	TRBV7-8	TRBJ2-7	NA	TRBD1
CASSTSSVSGNTIYF	TGCGCCAGCAGCACTTCGTCTGTTTCTGGAAACACCATATATTTT	TRBV5-1	TRBJ1-3	NA	NA
CSARTGSSGNTIYF	TGCAGCGCACGGACAGGATCTTCTGGAAACACCATATATTTT	TRBV29-1	TRBJ1-3	NA	TRBD1
CSVRTGNYEQYF	TGCAGCGTCAGGACAGGGAACTACGAGCAGTACTTC	TRBV29-1	TRBJ2-7	NA	TRBD1
CASSWGQNYGYTF	TGCGCCAGCAGCTGGGGACAGAACTATGGCTACACCTTC	TRBV5-1	TRBJ1-2	NA	TRBD1
CASSPGLAEETQYF	TGTGCCAGCAGCCCGGGACTAGCGGAAGAGACCCAGTACTTC	TRBV7-2	TRBJ2-5	NA	TRBD2
CASRDSYGYPF	TGTGCCAGCAGGGACAGCTATGGCTACCCCTTC	TRBV27	TRBJ1-2	NA	NA
CASSWTGGTEAFF	TGTGCCAGCAGCTGGACAGGGGGCACTGAAGCTTTCTTT	TRBV7-9	TRBJ1-1	few	TRBD1
CASSTHPGGANTGELFF	TGTGCCAGCAGCACCCATCCGGGGGGCGCGAACACCGGGGAGCTGTTTTTT	TRBV5-8	TRBJ2-2	NA	NA
CASSLSESSSYEQYF	TGTGCCAGCAGCCTTAGCGAATCGAGCTCCTACGAGCAGTACTTC	TRBV11-2	TRBJ2-7	NA	NA
CASSAGGLYNEQFF	TGCGCCAGCTCAGCGGGGGGTCTATACAATGAGCAGTTCTTC	TRBV5-1	TRBJ2-1	NA	TRBD2
CASRGRARETQYF	TGTGCCTCAAGAGGGAGGGCGCGGGAGACCCAGTACTTC	TRBV19	TRBJ2-5	once	TRBD2